This entry lists 22 T cell receptor beta chains sequenced from one sample in a study of technical replicates of blood from a few donors. The table came from immunoSEQ multiplex PCR; TCRdb's copy has only in-frame clones and leaves some out. This sample has about 85,000 clones; roughly 94% occur once, and the top ten carry less than 0.25%. Material: T cells isolated from PBMCs. These TCRs come from a human donor in good health.

V gene TRBV7-3 combines with J gene TRBJ2-5; maybe TRBD1 (6 bases). With 4 bases removed from V and 0 bases from J, the gap between germline ends came to 12 bases. The CDR3 loop spans 15 amino acids. Germline CDR1 and CDR2: SGHTA and FQGTGA. CDR3 nucleotide sequence: TGTGCCAGCAGCTCATCGGGACAAAACCAAGAGACCCAGTACTTC. Residues: CASSSSGQNQETQYF. Full variable domain (rest looked up from reference TRBV7-3 and TRBJ2-5): GAGVSQTPSNKVTEKGKYVELRCDPISGHTALYWYRQSLGQGPEFLIYFQGTGAADDSGLPNDRFFAVRPEGSVSTLKIQRTERGDSAVYLCASSSSGQNQETQYFGPGTRLLVL.

The count of this clone is one. The rearrangement links TRBV6-4 to TRBJ1-5; D is possibly TRBD1 (6 bases). V gave up 7 bases and J gave up 6 bases, with 22 bases separating them. Germline V CDR1 and CDR2: MRHNA, SNTAGT. The CDR3 length is 16 residues. CDR3 in DNA: TGTGCCAGCAAGGGACAAACCACCCGGTGGGGTCAGCCCCAGCATTTT. Translation gives CASKGQTTRWGQPQHF.

The rearrangement joins TRBV5-1 to TRBJ2-7; D may be TRBD1 (6 bases). There are 16 residues in the CDR3. Germline V gene sequence: CDR1 SGHRS, CDR2 YFSETQ. The germline V and J ends were trimmed by 3 bases and 1 base, with 17 bases remaining between them. The CDR3 region is CASSSGPQGESYEQYF. CDR3 sequence (DNA): TGCGCCAGCAGCTCCGGGCCACAGGGAGAGTCCTACGAGCAGTACTTC.

The V call is TRBV6-6, the J call TRBJ2-1; no reliable D call. The CDR3 is 13 amino acids. V dropped 0 bases and J dropped 4 bases, with 4 bases sitting between them. Per germline, CDR1 MNHNY and CDR2 SVGAGI (reference sequence). The CDR3 nucleotides are TGTGCCAGCAGTTACTCGCGGTACAATGAGCAGTTCTTC. This gives the protein CASSYSRYNEQFF.

This sequence joins TRBV28 and TRBJ1-4; TRBD1 might be the D (6 bases). The germline V and J ends were trimmed by 5 bases and 0 bases, with 16 bases remaining between them. The germline V gene encodes CDR1 MDHEN and CDR2 SYDVKM. The CDR3 consists of 17 residues. The CDR3 DNA reads as TGTGCCAGCAGTGCTACCGGGACACTTGCAACTAATGAAAAACTGTTTTTT. Residues: CASSATGTLATNEKLFF.

The chain links TRBV10-3 to TRBJ2-1; D not resolved. Germline-derived CDR1 and CDR2 are ENHRY and SYGVKD. The CDR3 totals 15 residues. The germline V and J ends were trimmed by 0 bases and 6 bases, with 12 bases remaining between them. In nucleotides, the CDR3 is TGTGCCATCAGTGAGTCGACTCCGTTCGGCAATGAGCAGTTCTTC. It translates to CAISESTPFGNEQFF.

The chain carries TRBV28 and TRBJ1-1; D ambiguous. With 1 base removed from V and 3 bases from J, the gap between germline ends came to 6 bases. The CDR3 runs to 13 residues. CDR1 and CDR2 (germline): MDHEN, SYDVKM. The CDR3 loop is CASSLYSYTEAFF. The CDR3 DNA is TGTGCCAGCAGTTTATACAGTTACACTGAAGCTTTCTTT.

The chain uses TRBV6-5 and TRBJ1-1; D is possibly TRBD1 (5 bases). Germline CDR1 is MNHEY and CDR2 is SVGAGI. The germline V and J ends were trimmed by 5 bases and 8 bases, with 21 bases remaining between them. This CDR3 has 15 amino acids. The CDR3 DNA is TGTGCCAGCAGTCCACGGGCCGTCGCTTGGGGCGAAGCTTTCTTT. Translating it yields CASSPRAVAWGEAFF.

The V gene is TRBV5-1, the J gene TRBJ2-7; 7 bases are a match to TRBD2. The germline V gene encodes CDR1 SGHRS and CDR2 YFSETQ. J was trimmed by 5 bases and V by 2 bases; bases with no gene match: 1. There are 12 residues in the CDR3. In DNA form, the CDR3 reads TGCGCCAGCAGCTTCGGGGGGAACGAGCAGTACTTC. It translates to CASSFGGNEQYF.

The rearrangement joins TRBV5-1 to TRBJ2-3; D not certain. Per the germline V gene, CDR1 is SGHRS and CDR2 is YFSETQ. The CDR3 is made up of 13 amino acids. Deletions cut 0 bases from V and 6 bases from J, with 8 bases between. DNA for the CDR3: TGCGCCAGCAGCTTGGGAGGTCTGGATACGCAGTATTTT. Its protein product is CASSLGGLDTQYF.

This chain links TRBV11-2 with TRBJ1-1, with D maybe TRBD1 (5 bases). CDR3 length: 17 amino acids. V lost 1 base and J lost 5, with 20 bases in between. Germline CDR1 SGHAT, CDR2 FQNNGV. The CDR3 here is CASSLVRRDIAGTEAFF. Written as DNA, the CDR3 is TGTGCCAGCAGCTTAGTCCGTCGAGACATCGCAGGGACTGAAGCTTTCTTT.

The rearrangement joins TRBV2 to TRBJ2-2; 8 bases are a match to TRBD1. V lost 6 bases to trimming and J lost 3 bases; unmatched junction nucleotides: 6. The length of the CDR3 is 15 residues. The germline V gene encodes CDR1 SNHLY and CDR2 FYNNEI. This chain's CDR3 is CASRKEQGDTGELFF. For the CDR3, the DNA is TGTGCCAGCAGGAAAGAACAGGGGGACACCGGGGAGCTGTTTTTT. Full variable domain (rest looked up from reference TRBV2 and TRBJ2-2): EPEVTQTPSHQVTQMGQEVILRCVPISNHLYFYWYRQILGQKVEFLVSFYNNEISEKSEIFDDQFSVERPDGSNFTLKIRSTKLEDSAMYFCASRKEQGDTGELFFGEGSRLTVL.

This rearrangement joins TRBV6-1 to TRBJ2-7; no clear D gene. This CDR3 region has 15 residues. The germline gives CDR1 MNHNS, CDR2 SASEGT. The V end was cut by 0 bases, the J end by 0 bases, with 9 bases between. The CDR3 nucleotides are TGTGCCAGCAGTGAAGCGGCACTACTCTCCTACGAGCAGTACTTC. It translates to CASSEAALLSYEQYF.

The chain combines TRBV30 with TRBJ2-2; possibly TRBD2 for D (7 bases). This CDR3 has 16 amino acids. CDR1 and CDR2 from the germline V gene are GTSNPN and SVGIG (reference sequence). V was cut by 4 bases and J by 6 bases, with 21 bases left in between. The CDR3 region is CAWNYAGAGRAGELFF. The CDR3 DNA sequence: TGTGCCTGGAATTACGCGGGGGCCGGTCGGGCCGGGGAGCTGTTTTTT.

This clone came up a few times. The chain joins TRBV5-1 to TRBJ1-1; 8 bases are a match to TRBD1. The CDR3 has 16 residues. Unmatched junction bases numbered 7, after V lost 0 bases and J lost 3 bases. Germline V gene sequence: CDR1 SGHRS, CDR2 YFSETQ. CDR3 in DNA: TGCGCCAGCAGCTTGGGCAGGGGGCGCTTTGACACTGAAGCTTTCTTT. This encodes CASSLGRGRFDTEAFF. The full variable domain, completed using reference TRBV5-1 and TRBJ1-1, is KAGVTQTPRYLIKTRGQQVTLSCSPISGHRSVSWYQQTPGQGLQFLFEYFSETQRNKGNFPGRFSGRQFSNSRSEMNVSTLELGDSALYLCASSLGRGRFDTEAFFGQGTRLTVV.

The chain recombines TRBV2 with TRBJ2-5; TRBD1 is a possible D gene (6 bases). The CDR3 has 14 residues. Germline assignment: CDR1 SNHLY and CDR2 FYNNEI. Trimming shortened V by 4 bases and J by 2 bases, and 11 bases separated the two germline ends. The CDR3 sequence is CASSGRGGQETQYF. CDR3 nucleotides: TGTGCCAGCAGTGGTCGAGGGGGTCAAGAGACCCAGTACTTC.

V and J are TRBV27 and TRBJ2-3; 7 bases are shared with TRBD1. V lost 6 bases, J lost 4 bases, and 4 bases stayed unmatched. This CDR3 region has 13 residues. Germline CDR1 is MNHEY and CDR2 is SMNVEV (reference sequence). The CDR3 reads CASRWTGSDTQYF. The CDR3 DNA is TGTGCCAGCAGGTGGACAGGCTCAGATACGCAGTATTTT.

The rearrangement links TRBV2 to TRBJ2-7, with TRBD2 identical over 14 bases. The CDR3 totals 16 residues. Looked up from germline, CDR1 is SNHLY and CDR2 is FYNNEI. Losses at the gene ends were 7 bases for V and 4 bases for J; bases not matched to a gene: 9. The CDR3 loop is CASKVDGTSGSYEQYF. The CDR3 region has the DNA TGTGCCAGCAAAGTTGACGGGACTAGCGGGAGTTACGAGCAGTACTTC.

This chain connects TRBV2 to TRBJ2-7; TRBD2 aligns across 12 bases. With 6 bases clipped from V and 4 bases from J, the junction kept 4 bases outside the gene matches. In germline, CDR1 is SNHLY, CDR2 FYNNEI. This CDR3 has 14 residues. DNA for the CDR3: TGTGCCAGCAGCGGACTAGCGGGAACTTACGAGCAGTACTTC. This sequence encodes CASSGLAGTYEQYF.

This clone was seen a handful of times. The CDR3 sequence: CASSLGQGAHYGYTF. The CDR3, as DNA: TGTGCCAGCAGCTTAGGACAGGGGGCACACTATGGCTACACCTTC. This chain links TRBV7-3 with TRBJ1-2; 11 bases align to TRBD1. This CDR3 has 15 amino acids. The germline V gene encodes CDR1 SGHTA and CDR2 FQGTGA. Trimming took 2 bases from V and 3 from J; bases not matched to a gene: 2.

This chain joins TRBV15 and TRBJ2-5, with D unresolved. From germline, CDR1 is LNHNV and CDR2 YYDKDF (reference sequence). V gave up 2 bases and J gave up 6 bases, with 10 bases separating them. This CDR3 spans 13 amino acids. In DNA form, the CDR3 reads TGTGCCACCAGCAGACTAGTGGCGAAGACCCAGTACTTC. Encoded protein: CATSRLVAKTQYF.

The V and J genes are TRBV7-6 and TRBJ2-7; 9 bases are shared with TRBD2. Germline trimming cut 1 base from V and 5 bases from J; bases unmatched to any gene: 12. The CDR3 has 17 residues. Germline CDR1 SGHVS, CDR2 FNYEAQ. Here the CDR3 reads CASSLVVRGLALDEQYF. The CDR3, as DNA: TGTGCCAGCAGCTTAGTAGTAAGAGGACTAGCGCTTGACGAGCAGTACTTC. Together with reference TRBV7-6 and TRBJ2-7, the CDR3 gives the full variable domain: GAGVSQSPRYKVTKRGQDVALRCDPISGHVSLYWYRQALGQGPEFLTYFNYEAQQDKSGLPNDRFSAERPEGSISTLTIQRTEQRDSAMYRCASSLVVRGLALDEQYFGPGTRLTVT.